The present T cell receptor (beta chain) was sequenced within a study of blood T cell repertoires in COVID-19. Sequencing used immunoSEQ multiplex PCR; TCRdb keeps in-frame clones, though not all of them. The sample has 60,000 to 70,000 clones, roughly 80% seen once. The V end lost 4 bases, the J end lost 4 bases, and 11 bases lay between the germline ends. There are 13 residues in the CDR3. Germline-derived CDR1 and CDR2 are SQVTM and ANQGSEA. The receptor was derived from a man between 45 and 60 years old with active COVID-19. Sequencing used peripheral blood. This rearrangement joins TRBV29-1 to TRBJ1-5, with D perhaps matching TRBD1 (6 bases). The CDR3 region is CSVATGPNQPQHF. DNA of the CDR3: TGCAGCGTTGCGACAGGACCAAATCAGCCCCAGCATTTT. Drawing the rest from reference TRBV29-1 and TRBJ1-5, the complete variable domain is SAVISQKPSRDICQRGTSLTIQCQVDSQVTMMFWYRQQPGQSLTLIATANQGSEATYESGFVIDKFPISRPNLTFSTLTVSNMSPEDSSIYLCSVATGPNQPQHFGDGTRLSIL.